The entry below gives a single T cell receptor beta chain sequence along with its context. Original analysis: Amplified reference gene primers provided the basis for estimating nucleated cell counts. Data came from immunoSEQ multiplex PCR; TCRdb stores just in-frame clones and leaves some out. That table is the source of V, J and clone size, and D and trimming were worked out from the DNA. The repertoire holds fewer than 250,000 clones, with approximately 73% as singletons. These data come from a study of blood T cell repertoires in COVID-19. Study context: Samples of COVID-19 (acute and convalescent) were obtained from the United States, Italy and Spain. PBMCs, B-cell-depleted T cells, or T cells provided the cDNA or gDNA that made up the material.

J gave up 4 bases and V 6 bases, and 6 bases lay outside the gene matches. The CDR3 is made up of 16 amino acids. Germline CDR1 reads SGHTA; CDR2 reads FQGTGA. This chain joins TRBV7-3 and TRBJ1-6, with 10 bases identical to TRBD1. The clonotype was recovered from a woman aged 45-65 years with acute COVID-19. The specimen sequenced was PBMCs or T cells enriched from blood (not recorded which). The CDR3 loop is CASSLGQGGYNSPLHF. The CDR3, as DNA: TGTGCCAGCAGTCTCGGACAGGGGGGATATAATTCACCCCTCCACTTT. The full variable domain, in which reference TRBV7-3 and TRBJ1-6 provide the parts outside the CDR3, is GAGVSQTPSNKVTEKGKYVELRCDPISGHTALYWYRQSLGQGPEFLIYFQGTGAADDSGLPNDRFFAVRPEGSVSTLKIQRTERGDSAVYLCASSLGQGGYNSPLHFGNGTRLTVT.